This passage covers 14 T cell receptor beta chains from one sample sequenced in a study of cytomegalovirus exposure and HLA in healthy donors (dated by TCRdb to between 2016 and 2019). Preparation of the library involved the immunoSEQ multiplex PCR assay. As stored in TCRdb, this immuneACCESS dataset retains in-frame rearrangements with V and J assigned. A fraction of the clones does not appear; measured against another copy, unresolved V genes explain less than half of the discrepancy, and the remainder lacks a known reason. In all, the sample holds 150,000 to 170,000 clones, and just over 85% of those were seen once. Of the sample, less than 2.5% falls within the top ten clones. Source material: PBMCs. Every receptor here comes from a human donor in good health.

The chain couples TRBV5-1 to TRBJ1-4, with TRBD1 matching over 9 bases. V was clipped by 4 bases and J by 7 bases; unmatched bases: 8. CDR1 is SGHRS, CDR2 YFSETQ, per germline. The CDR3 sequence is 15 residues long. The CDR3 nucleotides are TGCGCCAGCAGCCTGGGGACAGGGCTTGTTGAAAAACTGTTTTTT. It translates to CASSLGTGLVEKLFF.

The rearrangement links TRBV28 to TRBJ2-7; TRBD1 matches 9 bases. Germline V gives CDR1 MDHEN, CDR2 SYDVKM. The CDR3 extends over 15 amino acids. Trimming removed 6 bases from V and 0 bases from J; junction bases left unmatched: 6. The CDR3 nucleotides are TGTGCCAGCAGCCATGGACAGGGGAGCTCCTACGAGCAGTACTTC. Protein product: CASSHGQGSSYEQYF.

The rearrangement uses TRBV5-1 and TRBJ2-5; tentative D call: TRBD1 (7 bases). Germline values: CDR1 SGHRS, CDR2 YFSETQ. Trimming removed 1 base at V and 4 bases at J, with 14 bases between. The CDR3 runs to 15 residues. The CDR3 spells CASSLNLQGGETQYF. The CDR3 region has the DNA TGCGCCAGCAGCTTGAACTTGCAGGGGGGAGAGACCCAGTACTTC.

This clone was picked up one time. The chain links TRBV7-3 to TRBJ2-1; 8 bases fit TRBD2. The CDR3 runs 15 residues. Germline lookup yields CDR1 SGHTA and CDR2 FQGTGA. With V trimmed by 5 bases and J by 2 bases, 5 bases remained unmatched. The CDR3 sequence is CASSLYSGAYNEQFF. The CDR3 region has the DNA TGTGCCAGCAGCCTTTATAGCGGGGCCTACAATGAGCAGTTCTTC.

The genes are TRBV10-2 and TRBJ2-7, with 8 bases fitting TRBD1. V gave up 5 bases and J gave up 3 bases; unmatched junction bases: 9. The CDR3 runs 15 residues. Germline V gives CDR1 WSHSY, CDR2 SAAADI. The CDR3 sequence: CASSIMTGVYYEQYF. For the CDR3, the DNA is TGCGCCAGCAGTATCATGACAGGGGTCTACTACGAGCAGTACTTC.

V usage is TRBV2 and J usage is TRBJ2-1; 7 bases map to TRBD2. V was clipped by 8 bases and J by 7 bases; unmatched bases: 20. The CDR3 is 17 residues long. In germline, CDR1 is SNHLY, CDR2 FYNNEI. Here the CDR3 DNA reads TGTGCCAGCGTTTGGGGTGCCGTATTGGCTAGCGGTAATGAGCAGTTCTTC. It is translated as CASVWGAVLASGNEQFF.

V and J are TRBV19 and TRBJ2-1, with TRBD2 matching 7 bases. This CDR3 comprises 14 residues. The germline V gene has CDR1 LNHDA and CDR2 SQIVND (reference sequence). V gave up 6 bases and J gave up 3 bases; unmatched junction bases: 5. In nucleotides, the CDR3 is TGTGCCAGTAGACGAGCGGGACTCTACAATGAGCAGTTCTTC. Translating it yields CASRRAGLYNEQFF.

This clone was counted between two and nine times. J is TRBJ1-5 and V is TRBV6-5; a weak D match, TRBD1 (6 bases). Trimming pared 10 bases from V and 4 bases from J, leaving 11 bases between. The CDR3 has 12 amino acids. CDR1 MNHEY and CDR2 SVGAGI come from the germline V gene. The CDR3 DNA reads TGTGCCAACTCACAGGGTAATCAGCCCCAGCATTTT. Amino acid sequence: CANSQGNQPQHF.

The CDR3 nucleotides are TGTGCCACTCCACTAGCGGAGTCCTACGAGCAGTACTTC. This sequence encodes CATPLAESYEQYF. V gene TRBV6-4 combines with J gene TRBJ2-7; 8 nucleotides line up with TRBD2. The CDR3 runs 13 residues. CDR1 is MRHNA and CDR2 is SNTAGT in the germline V gene. V lost 10 bases, J lost 1 base, and 6 bases stayed unmatched.

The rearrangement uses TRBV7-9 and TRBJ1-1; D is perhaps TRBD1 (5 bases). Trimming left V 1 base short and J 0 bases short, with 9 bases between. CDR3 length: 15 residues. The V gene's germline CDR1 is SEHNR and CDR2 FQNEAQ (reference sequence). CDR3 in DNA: TGTGCCAGCAGCTTAGTAGGAGGGGTGAACACTGAAGCTTTCTTT. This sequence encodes CASSLVGGVNTEAFF.

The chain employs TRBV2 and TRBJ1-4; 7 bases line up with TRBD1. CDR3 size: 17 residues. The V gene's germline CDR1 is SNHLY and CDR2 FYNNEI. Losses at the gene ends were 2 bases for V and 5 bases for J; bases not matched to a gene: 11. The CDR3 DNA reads TGTGCCAGCAGTGAAAGTCCGGACAGGCCTAAAAATGAAAAACTGTTTTTT. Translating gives CASSESPDRPKNEKLFF. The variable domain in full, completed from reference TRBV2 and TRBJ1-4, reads EPEVTQTPSHQVTQMGQEVILRCVPISNHLYFYWYRQILGQKVEFLVSFYNNEISEKSEIFDDQFSVERPDGSNFTLKIRSTKLEDSAMYFCASSESPDRPKNEKLFFGSGTQLSVL.

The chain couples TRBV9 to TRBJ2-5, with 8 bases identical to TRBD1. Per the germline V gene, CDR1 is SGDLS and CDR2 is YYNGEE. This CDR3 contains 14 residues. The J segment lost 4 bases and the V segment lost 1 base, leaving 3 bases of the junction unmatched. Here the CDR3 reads CASSVPGQGETQYF. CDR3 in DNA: TGTGCCAGCAGCGTACCCGGACAGGGAGAGACCCAGTACTTC.

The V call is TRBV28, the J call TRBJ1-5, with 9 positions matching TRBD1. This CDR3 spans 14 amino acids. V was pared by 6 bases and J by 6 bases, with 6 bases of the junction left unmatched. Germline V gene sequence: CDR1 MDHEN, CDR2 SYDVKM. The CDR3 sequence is CASRRGQGGQPQHF. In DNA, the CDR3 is TGTGCCAGCAGACGGGGACAGGGCGGTCAGCCCCAGCATTTT.

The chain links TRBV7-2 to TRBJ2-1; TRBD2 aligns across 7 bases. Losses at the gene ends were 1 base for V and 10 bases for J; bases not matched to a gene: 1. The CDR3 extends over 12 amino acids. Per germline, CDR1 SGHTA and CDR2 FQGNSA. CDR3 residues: CASSLEAGEQFF. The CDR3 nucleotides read TGTGCCAGCAGCTTAGAAGCGGGGGAGCAGTTCTTC. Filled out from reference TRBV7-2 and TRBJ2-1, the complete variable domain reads GAGVSQSPSNKVTEKGKDVELRCDPISGHTALYWYRQSLGQGLEFLIYFQGNSAPDKSGLPSDRFSAERTGGSVSTLTIQRTQQEDSAVYLCASSLEAGEQFFGPGTRLTVL.